The 20 T cell receptor beta chains given below trace back to one sample, sequenced in a study of control samples from healthy donors and cancer patients. Produced via immunoSEQ multiplex PCR; TCRdb's table is partial and in-frame only. Of about 180,000 clones listed, about 90% are singletons. Sequencing used blood. The source is a woman in her 50s in good health.

V and J are TRBV6-1 and TRBJ1-2, with a weak D call TRBD1 (5 bases). The germline CDR1 and CDR2 sequences are MNHNS and SASEGT. Trimming took off 1 base at V and 3 bases at J, with 15 bases between the two ends. The CDR3 covers 16 residues. In DNA, the CDR3 is TGTGCCAGCAGTGAAGTAAAGGGGTCCCCTTACTATGGCTACACCTTC. It translates to CASSEVKGSPYYGYTF.

J is TRBJ2-7 and V is TRBV6-2 or TRBV6-3; D may be TRBD2 (5 bases). There are 15 residues in the CDR3. Germline V gene sequence: CDR1 MNHEY, CDR2 SVGEGT. V was trimmed by 0 bases and J by 7 bases, leaving 16 bases between them. The chain's CDR3 is CASSYSIGGRLEQYF. CDR3 nucleotide sequence: TGTGCCAGCAGTTACTCGATTGGAGGACGGTTAGAGCAGTACTTC.

The chain links TRBV18 to TRBJ1-2; 8 bases are a match to TRBD1. The CDR3 runs to 16 residues. The ends lost 3 bases at V and 8 bases at J; junction bases unmatched: 14. Germline V gives CDR1 KGHSH, CDR2 LQKENI. The chain's CDR3 is CASSPGQAGPSPGYTF. CDR3 coding DNA: TGTGCCAGCTCACCGGGACAGGCCGGCCCTTCTCCGGGCTACACCTTC.

The rearrangement uses TRBV5-6 and TRBJ1-1; D call uncertain. Trimming removed 2 bases from V and 0 bases from J, with 11 bases in between. The CDR3 is made up of 15 amino acids. CDR1 is SGHDT, CDR2 YYEEEE, per germline. The CDR3 sequence: CASSFQDEVNTEAFF. CDR3 in DNA: TGTGCCAGCAGCTTCCAGGACGAAGTGAACACTGAAGCTTTCTTT.

V usage is TRBV27 and J usage is TRBJ2-7, with D tentatively TRBD2 (5 bases). The CDR3 loop spans 14 amino acids. With 2 bases removed from V and 1 base from J, the gap between germline ends came to 9 bases. CDR1 is MNHEY, CDR2 SMNVEV, per germline (reference sequence). The CDR3 DNA sequence: TGTGCCAGCAGTTTAGGCGGACTTTCCTACGAGCAGTACTTC. Its translation: CASSLGGLSYEQYF.

The V and J genes are TRBV19 and TRBJ1-2, with TRBD1 matching 9 bases. The CDR3 runs to 15 residues. V lost 4 bases, J lost 0 bases, and 3 bases stayed unmatched. The V gene's germline CDR1 is LNHDA and CDR2 SQIVND (reference sequence). CDR3 sequence: CASSTRQGANYGYTF. DNA for the CDR3: TGTGCCAGTAGTACGAGACAGGGGGCTAACTATGGCTACACCTTC. Supplemented by reference TRBV19 and TRBJ1-2, the full variable domain reads DGGITQSPKYLFRKEGQNVTLSCEQNLNHDAMYWYRQDPGQGLRLIYYSQIVNDFQKGDIAEGYSVSREKKESFPLTVTSAQKNPTAFYLCASSTRQGANYGYTFGSGTRLTVV.

This clone was observed a single time. The chain links TRBV9 to TRBJ1-1, with TRBD1 as a possible D gene (6 bases). Trimming removed 4 bases from V and 4 bases from J, with 14 bases in between. The CDR3 has 14 residues. Germline values: CDR1 SGDLS, CDR2 YYNGEE. CDR3 loop: CASSTRQVGTEAFF. CDR3 coding DNA: TGTGCCAGCAGCACCCGACAGGTTGGCACTGAAGCTTTCTTT.

J is TRBJ1-1 and V is TRBV6-5; weak D call: TRBD1 (5 bases). With 4 bases removed from V and 5 bases from J, the gap between germline ends came to 14 bases. The CDR3 is 14 amino acids. In germline, CDR1 is MNHEY, CDR2 SVGAGI. The CDR3 region is CASSWGRLGTEAFF. CDR3 in DNA: TGTGCCAGCAGTTGGGGCCGCCTCGGGACTGAAGCTTTCTTT.

The chain is built from TRBV5-6 and TRBJ2-3, with 10 bases fitting TRBD2. With V trimmed by 0 bases and J by 1 base, 5 bases remained unmatched. CDR1 and CDR2 (germline): SGHDT, YYEEEE. The CDR3 runs 17 residues. The CDR3 region has the DNA TGTGCCAGCAGCTTGGCCGTTCTAGCGGGGGGCACAGATACGCAGTATTTT. Protein: CASSLAVLAGGTDTQYF. The variable domain in full, completed from reference TRBV5-6 and TRBJ2-3, reads DAGVTQSPTHLIKTRGQQVTLRCSPKSGHDTVSWYQQALGQGPQFIFQYYEEEERQRGNFPDRFSGHQFPNYSSELNVNALLLGDSALYLCASSLAVLAGGTDTQYFGPGTRLTVL.

The V call is TRBV19, the J call TRBJ1-5; 11 nucleotides agree with TRBD1. The germline CDR1 and CDR2 sequences are LNHDA and SQIVND (reference sequence). With 1 base clipped from V and 6 bases from J, the junction kept 2 bases outside the gene matches. This CDR3 is built from 15 residues. In nucleotides, the CDR3 is TGTGCCAGTAGTATAGGGACAGGGGGCCTTCAGCCCCAGCATTTT. Translating gives CASSIGTGGLQPQHF.

J is TRBJ2-7 and V is TRBV11-2; 8 bases agree with TRBD1. This CDR3 region has 13 residues. Germline values: CDR1 SGHAT, CDR2 FQNNGV. Germline trimming cut 5 bases from V and 6 bases from J; bases unmatched to any gene: 6. CDR3 sequence reads: CASSTQTGGEQYF. The CDR3 DNA reads as TGTGCCAGCAGCACTCAAACAGGGGGCGAGCAGTACTTC.

This chain connects TRBV4-3 to TRBJ1-6; the match to TRBD1 covers 8 bases. CDR3 length: 18 amino acids. Germline trimming cut 0 bases from V and 3 bases from J; bases unmatched to any gene: 7. Germline lookup yields CDR1 LGHNA and CDR2 YSLEER. This CDR3 reads CASSQDRAGGGYNSPLHF. The CDR3 nucleotides are TGCGCCAGCAGCCAAGATCGAGCAGGGGGCGGCTATAATTCACCCCTCCACTTT.

The rearrangement joins TRBV28 to TRBJ2-3; 7 nucleotides agree with TRBD2. The J segment lost 5 bases and the V segment lost 5 bases, leaving 7 bases of the junction unmatched. CDR1 is MDHEN, CDR2 SYDVKM, per germline. This CDR3 has 14 residues. CDR3 residues: CASSDLTGGDTQYF. The CDR3 nucleotides are TGTGCCAGCAGTGACCTCACGGGGGGAGATACGCAGTATTTT. The full variable domain, rest sourced from reference TRBV28 and TRBJ2-3, is DVKVTQSSRYLVKRTGEKVFLECVQDMDHENMFWYRQDPGLGLRLIYFSYDVKMKEKGDIPEGYSVSREKKERFSLILESASTNQTSMYLCASSDLTGGDTQYFGPGTRLTVL.

This clone was observed a few times. The genes are TRBV9 and TRBJ1-5, with D hard to call. The germline CDR1 and CDR2 sequences are SGDLS and YYNGEE. There are 14 residues in the CDR3. The germline V and J ends were trimmed by 0 bases and 3 bases, with 7 bases remaining between them. CDR3 DNA sequence: TGTGCCAGCAGCGTAGACAGCTTCAATCAGCCCCAGCATTTT. It encodes CASSVDSFNQPQHF.

The chain couples TRBV2 to TRBJ1-1; D might be TRBD1 (6 bases). Trimming removed 6 bases from V and 3 bases from J, with 11 bases in between. The CDR3 is 13 residues long. CDR1 is SNHLY, CDR2 FYNNEI, per germline. The CDR3 nucleotides read TGTGCCAGCAGGGAACAGGGATACACTGAAGCTTTCTTT. Its translation is CASREQGYTEAFF.

The chain employs TRBV30 and TRBJ2-7; D not resolved. The CDR3 is 11 residues long. Germline lookup yields CDR1 GTSNPN and CDR2 SVGIG (reference sequence). The V gene lost 7 bases and the J gene lost 3 bases, with 10 bases spanning the gap. The CDR3 nucleotides read TGTGCCTCCGAGCGAGTCTACGAGCAGTACTTC. Amino acids: CASERVYEQYF.

The chain is built from TRBV6-2 or TRBV6-3 and TRBJ1-2; D is possibly TRBD1 (6 bases). The CDR3 is 15 amino acids. Trimming removed 5 bases from V and 7 bases from J, with 20 bases in between. Germline V CDR1 and CDR2: MNHEY, SVGEGT. CDR3 region: CASSDVSQGSRGYTF. In DNA form, the CDR3 reads TGTGCCAGCAGTGACGTCTCACAGGGATCTCGTGGCTACACCTTC.

This clone was detected only once. The chain couples TRBV19 to TRBJ1-5; a possible D gene is TRBD1 (6 bases). This CDR3 comprises 14 residues. V was trimmed by 6 bases and J by 4 bases, leaving 13 bases between them. In germline, CDR1 is LNHDA, CDR2 SQIVND (reference sequence). This CDR3 reads CASRTGQFNQPQHF. The CDR3 DNA reads as TGTGCCAGTAGGACCGGACAGTTTAATCAGCCCCAGCATTTT.

The gene calls are TRBV7-8 and TRBJ1-5; D is possibly TRBD1 (5 bases). Trimming removed 1 base from V and 7 bases from J, with 11 bases in between. Germline V gives CDR1 SGHVS, CDR2 FQNEAQ. The CDR3 consists of 14 residues. The CDR3, as DNA: TGTGCCAGCAGCTTAGAAAGGGGTAACCAGCCCCAGCATTTT. It specifies CASSLERGNQPQHF.

The rearrangement links TRBV11-2 to TRBJ2-1; D may correspond to TRBD1 or TRBD2 (5 bases each). V was shortened by 2 bases and J by 8 bases, with 19 bases between the two germline ends. The length of the CDR3 is 16 residues. Germline-derived CDR1 and CDR2 are SGHAT and FQNNGV. The CDR3 here is CASSLRVRDGAHEQFF. Written as DNA, the CDR3 is TGTGCCAGCAGCTTAAGAGTAAGAGACGGGGCACATGAGCAGTTCTTC. Filled out from reference TRBV11-2 and TRBJ2-1, the complete variable domain reads EAGVAQSPRYKIIEKRQSVAFWCNPISGHATLYWYQQILGQGPKLLIQFQNNGVVDDSQLPKDRFSAERLKGVDSTLKIQPAKLEDSAVYLCASSLRVRDGAHEQFFGPGTRLTVL.